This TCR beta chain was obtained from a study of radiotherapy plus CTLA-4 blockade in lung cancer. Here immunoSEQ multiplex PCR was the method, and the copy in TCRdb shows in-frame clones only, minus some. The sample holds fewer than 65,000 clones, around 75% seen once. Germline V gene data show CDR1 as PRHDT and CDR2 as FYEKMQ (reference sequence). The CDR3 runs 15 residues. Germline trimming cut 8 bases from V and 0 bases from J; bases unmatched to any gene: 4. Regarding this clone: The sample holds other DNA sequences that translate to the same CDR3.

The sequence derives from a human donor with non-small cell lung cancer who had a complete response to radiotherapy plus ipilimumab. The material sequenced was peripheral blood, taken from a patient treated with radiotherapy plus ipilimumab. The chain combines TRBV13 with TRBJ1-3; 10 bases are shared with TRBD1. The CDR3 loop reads CASRGQGISGNTIYF. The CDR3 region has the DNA TGTGCCAGCCGGGGACAGGGGATCTCTGGAAACACCATATATTTT.